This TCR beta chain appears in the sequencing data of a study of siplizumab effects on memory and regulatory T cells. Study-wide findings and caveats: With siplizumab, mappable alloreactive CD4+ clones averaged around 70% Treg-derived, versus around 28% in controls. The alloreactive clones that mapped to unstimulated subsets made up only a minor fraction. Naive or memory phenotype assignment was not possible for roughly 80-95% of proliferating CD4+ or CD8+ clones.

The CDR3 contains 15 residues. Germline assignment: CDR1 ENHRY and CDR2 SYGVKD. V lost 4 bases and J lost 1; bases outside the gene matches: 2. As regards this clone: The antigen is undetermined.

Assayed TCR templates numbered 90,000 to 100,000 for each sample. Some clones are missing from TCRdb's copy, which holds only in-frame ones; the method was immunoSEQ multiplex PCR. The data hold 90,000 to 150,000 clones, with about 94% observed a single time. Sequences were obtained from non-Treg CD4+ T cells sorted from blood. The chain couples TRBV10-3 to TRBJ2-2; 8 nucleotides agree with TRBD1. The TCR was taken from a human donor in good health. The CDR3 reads CAISAGTGNTGELFF. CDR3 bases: TGTGCCATCAGTGCAGGGACAGGGAACACCGGGGAGCTGTTTTTT.